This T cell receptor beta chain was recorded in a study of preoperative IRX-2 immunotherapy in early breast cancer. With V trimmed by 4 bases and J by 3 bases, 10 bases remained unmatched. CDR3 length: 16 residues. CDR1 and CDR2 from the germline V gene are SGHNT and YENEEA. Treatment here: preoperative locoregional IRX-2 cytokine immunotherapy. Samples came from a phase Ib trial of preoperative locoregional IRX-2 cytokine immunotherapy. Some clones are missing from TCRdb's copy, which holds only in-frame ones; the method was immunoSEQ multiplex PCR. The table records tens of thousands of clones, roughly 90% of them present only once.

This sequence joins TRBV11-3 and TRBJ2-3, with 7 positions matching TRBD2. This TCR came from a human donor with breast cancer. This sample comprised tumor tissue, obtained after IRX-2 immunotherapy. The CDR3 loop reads CASSSEGLLRTDTQYF. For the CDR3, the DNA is TGTGCCAGCAGCTCCGAGGGACTACTGAGGACAGATACGCAGTATTTT.